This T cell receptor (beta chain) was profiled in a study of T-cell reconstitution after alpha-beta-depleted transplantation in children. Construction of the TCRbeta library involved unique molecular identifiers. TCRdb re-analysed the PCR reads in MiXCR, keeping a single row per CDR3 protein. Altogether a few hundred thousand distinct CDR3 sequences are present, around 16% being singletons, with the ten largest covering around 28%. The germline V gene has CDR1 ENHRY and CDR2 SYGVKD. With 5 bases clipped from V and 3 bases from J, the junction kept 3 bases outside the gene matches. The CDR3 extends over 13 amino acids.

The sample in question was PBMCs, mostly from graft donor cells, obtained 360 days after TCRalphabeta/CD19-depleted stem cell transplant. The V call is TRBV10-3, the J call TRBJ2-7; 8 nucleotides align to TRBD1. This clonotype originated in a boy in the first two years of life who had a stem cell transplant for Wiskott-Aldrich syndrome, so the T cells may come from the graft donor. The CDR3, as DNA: TGTGCCATCAGTCCGACAGGGGACTACGAGCAGTACTTC. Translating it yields CAISPTGDYEQYF.